This T cell receptor beta chain comes out of a study of blood T cells in healthy people across ages. Study results and limitations: Per million T cells, TCR beta diversity dropped about linearly as age rose. A strong correlation was found between TCR beta diversity and the percentage of naive T cells.

As concerns this clonotype: The antigen is not known.

Alongside a J-beta primer mix, a sample-barcoded 5' primer served in a second PCR lasting roughly 6 to 11 cycles. Each of the cDNA molecules was tagged by a template-switch adaptor with 12 random nucleotides. TCRdb reprocessed the 5' RACE reads with MiXCR, giving one entry per CDR3 protein. The profile covers 700,000 to 950,000 distinct CDR3 sequences, with roughly 64% appearing a single time and over 20% taken by the ten largest. Looked up from germline, CDR1 is KGHDR and CDR2 is SFDVKD. The CDR3 length is 13 residues. V shed 7 bases and J shed 2 bases, with 9 bases lying between them. This chain joins TRBV24-1 and TRBJ2-3, with unresolved D. Source material: blood. The source of this sequence is a man younger than 45 in good health. The CDR3 spells CATRHHSTDTQYF. In DNA, the CDR3 is TGTGCCACCAGGCACCACTCCACAGATACGCAGTATTTT.